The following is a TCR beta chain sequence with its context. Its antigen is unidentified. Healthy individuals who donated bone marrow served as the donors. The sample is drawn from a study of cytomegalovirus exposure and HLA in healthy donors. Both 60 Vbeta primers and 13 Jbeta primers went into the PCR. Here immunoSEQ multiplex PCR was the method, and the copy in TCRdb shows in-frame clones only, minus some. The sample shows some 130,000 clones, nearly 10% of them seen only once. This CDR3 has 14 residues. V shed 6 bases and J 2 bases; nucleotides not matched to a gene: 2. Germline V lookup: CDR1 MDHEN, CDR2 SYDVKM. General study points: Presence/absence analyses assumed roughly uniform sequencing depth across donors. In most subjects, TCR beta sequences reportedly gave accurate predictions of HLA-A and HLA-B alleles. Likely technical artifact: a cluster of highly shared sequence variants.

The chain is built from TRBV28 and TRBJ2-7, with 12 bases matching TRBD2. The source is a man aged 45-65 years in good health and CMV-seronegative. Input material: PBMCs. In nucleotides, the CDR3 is TGTGCCAGCAGGTGGACTAGCGGGACCTACGAGCAGTACTTC. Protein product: CASRWTSGTYEQYF.